The source of this T cell receptor (beta chain) is a study of T cells in Graves' hyperthyroidism and ophthalmopathy. Whole-study context: Peripheral blood was obtained at initial diagnosis, preceding any treatment. General observations from the study: The model anticipated ophthalmopathy a median about six months pre-onset.

Germline CDR1 KGHSH, CDR2 LQKENI. CDR3 length: 14 residues. Stable Graves' hyperthyroidism meant no ophthalmopathy progression within 18 months. PBMCs were collected from an approximately 9.3 ml volume of fresh peripheral blood. Amplified TCR beta CDR3 regions derived from RNA transcripts. A set of HTBI primers served as the primers for a first-round RT-PCR of the TCR CDR3. TCRdb re-derived calls from the multiplex PCR reads in MiXCR, one entry per CDR3 protein. This table holds a few hundred thousand distinct CDR3 sequences, 20% to 25% found once. Worth noting for this clonotype: What it recognizes is unknown. A clone one base away is much larger, so this may be a read error.

The sequencing sample was made of blood. The receptor comes from a man aged 45-65 years with Graves' hyperthyroidism. The rearrangement uses TRBV18 and TRBJ2-1; D unresolved. CDR3: CASSPSGRSNEQSF. DNA of the CDR3: TGTGCCAGCTCACCATCCGGCAGGTCGAATGAGCAGTCCTTC.